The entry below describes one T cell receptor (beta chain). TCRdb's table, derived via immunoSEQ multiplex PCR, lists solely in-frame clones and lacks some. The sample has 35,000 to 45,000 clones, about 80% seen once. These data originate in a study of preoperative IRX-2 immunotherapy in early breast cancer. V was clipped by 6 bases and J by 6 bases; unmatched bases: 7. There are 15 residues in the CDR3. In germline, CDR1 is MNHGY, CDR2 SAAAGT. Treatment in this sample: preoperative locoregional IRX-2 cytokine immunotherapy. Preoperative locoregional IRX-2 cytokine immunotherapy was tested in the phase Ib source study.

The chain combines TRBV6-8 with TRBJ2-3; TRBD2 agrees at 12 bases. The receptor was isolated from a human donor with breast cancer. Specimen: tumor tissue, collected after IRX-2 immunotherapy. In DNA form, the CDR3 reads TGTGCCAGCAGCCCAACTAGCGGGGGGATTGATACGCAGTATTTT. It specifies CASSPTSGGIDTQYF.